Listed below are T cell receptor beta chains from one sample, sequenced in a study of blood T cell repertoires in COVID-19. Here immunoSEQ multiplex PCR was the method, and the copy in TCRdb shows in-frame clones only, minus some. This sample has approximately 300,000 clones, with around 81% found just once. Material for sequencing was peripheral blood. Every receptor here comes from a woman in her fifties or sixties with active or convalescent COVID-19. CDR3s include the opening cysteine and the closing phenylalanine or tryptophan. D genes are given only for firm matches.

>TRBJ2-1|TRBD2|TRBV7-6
CASSFGTSGSDEQFF
TGTGCCAGCAGCTTCGGGACTAGCGGGAGTGATGAGCAGTTCTTC
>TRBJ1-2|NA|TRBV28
CASSLLTAVGYTF
TGTGCCAGCAGTTTATTAACAGCAGTTGGCTACACCTTC
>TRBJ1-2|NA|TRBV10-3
CAISARGGAAMRSNYGYTF
TGTGCCATCAGTGCCCGGGGGGGTGCAGCAATGAGATCCAACTATGGCTACACCTTC
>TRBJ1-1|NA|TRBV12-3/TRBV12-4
CASSTTGRAEAFF
TGTGCCAGCAGTACTACAGGGAGGGCTGAAGCTTTCTTT
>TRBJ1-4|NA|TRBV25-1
CASGSLTPGREEKLFF
TGTGCCAGCGGGTCCCTCACACCGGGGCGGGAGGAAAAACTGTTTTTT
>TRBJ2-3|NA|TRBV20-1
CSASQVGELSDTQYF
TGCAGTGCTAGTCAAGTGGGCGAATTATCAGATACGCAGTATTTT
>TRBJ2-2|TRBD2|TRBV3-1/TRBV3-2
CASRASGRITGELFF
TGTGCCAGCAGGGCTAGCGGGAGAATCACCGGGGAGCTGTTTTTT
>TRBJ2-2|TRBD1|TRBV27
CASSSRYRDRIYTGELFF
TGTGCCAGCAGTTCGAGGTACCGGGACAGAATATACACCGGGGAGCTGTTTTTT
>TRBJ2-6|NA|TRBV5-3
CARSLRRAVRAYVGANVLTF
TGTGCCAGAAGCTTAAGGCGCGCAGTCAGGGCGTATGTTGGGGCCAACGTCCTGACTTTC
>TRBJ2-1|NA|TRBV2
CASREDSSYEQFF
TGTGCCAGCAGGGAGGACTCCTCCTATGAGCAGTTCTTC